Listed below are T cell receptor beta chains from one sample, sequenced in a study of T cell changes during pregnancy in multiple sclerosis. Assay: immunoSEQ multiplex PCR; the TCRdb copy retains only in-frame clones and omits some. The sample lists about 67,000 clones, roughly nine tenths occurring once. The sequencing here drew on peripheral blood, taken in the second trimester of pregnancy. The receptors come from a female donor with multiple sclerosis, enrolled in a pregnancy study. CDR3s include the opening cysteine and the closing phenylalanine or tryptophan. A D gene is named only where the DNA matches it firmly. Rows may omit the clone size; those that give it use once, few, many or a size class.

V gene: TRBV5-1
D gene: NA
clone size: few
J gene: TRBJ1-1
CDR3 DNA: TGCGCCAGCAGCTTGTCGGGGTTCGACACTGAAGCTTTCTTT
CDR3 protein: CASSLSGFDTEAFF

V gene: TRBV11-2
D gene: NA
clone size: once
J gene: TRBJ1-2
CDR3 DNA: TGTGCCAGCAGCTTAGGCACAGCTACAGGGAATCGAGGCTACACCTTC
CDR3 protein: CASSLGTATGNRGYTF

V gene: TRBV11-2
D gene: TRBD1
clone size: NA
J gene: TRBJ2-7
CDR3 DNA: TGTGCCAGCAGCTCCCAGGGGGCCTACGAGCAGTACTTC
CDR3 protein: CASSSQGAYEQYF

V gene: TRBV7-6
D gene: NA
clone size: NA
J gene: TRBJ1-4
CDR3 DNA: TGTGCCAGCAGTATCAACCCCGATGGACAAGGTGAAAAACTGTTTTTT
CDR3 protein: CASSINPDGQGEKLFF

V gene: TRBV27
D gene: TRBD1
clone size: NA
J gene: TRBJ1-2
CDR3 DNA: TGTGCCAGCAGTTTGACAGGGGGCTATGGCTACACCTTC
CDR3 protein: CASSLTGGYGYTF

V gene: TRBV7-6
D gene: NA
clone size: NA
J gene: TRBJ1-4
CDR3 DNA: TGTGCCAGCAGCGATTTGAGTAAAAGGGCAGGAGGTAGTGAAAAACTGTTTTTT
CDR3 protein: CASSDLSKRAGGSEKLFF

V gene: TRBV27
D gene: NA
clone size: NA
J gene: TRBJ2-7
CDR3 DNA: TGTGCCAGCAGTTTATGGTCGGGGTCAAACCCCTACGAGCAGTACTTC
CDR3 protein: CASSLWSGSNPYEQYF

V gene: TRBV7-9
D gene: TRBD1
clone size: NA
J gene: TRBJ1-5
CDR3 DNA: TGTGCCAGCAGCTTAGCGGGACAGTCGGAATATCAGCCCCAGCATTTT
CDR3 protein: CASSLAGQSEYQPQHF

V gene: TRBV5-1
D gene: TRBD1
clone size: NA
J gene: TRBJ2-7
CDR3 DNA: TGCGCCAGCAGCCAGACAGGGACCACCTACGAGCAGTACTTC
CDR3 protein: CASSQTGTTYEQYF

V gene: TRBV11-3
D gene: NA
clone size: once
J gene: TRBJ2-2
CDR3 DNA: TGTGCCAGCAGCTTCTCGAAGTTCACGGACACCGGGGAGCTGTTTTTT
CDR3 protein: CASSFSKFTDTGELFF

V gene: TRBV2
D gene: NA
clone size: once
J gene: TRBJ1-2
CDR3 DNA: TGTGCCAGCAAGCAGGGTTTGGATGGCTACACCTTC
CDR3 protein: CASKQGLDGYTF

V gene: TRBV5-4
D gene: NA
clone size: NA
J gene: TRBJ2-4
CDR3 DNA: TGTGCCAGCAGCTTTCAGACAGAGAAAAACATTCAGTACTTC
CDR3 protein: CASSFQTEKNIQYF

V gene: TRBV6-5
D gene: TRBD1
clone size: NA
J gene: TRBJ1-2
CDR3 DNA: TGTGCCAGCAGTTTTACCCGGACAGGGGGGCTCTATGGCTACACCTTC
CDR3 protein: CASSFTRTGGLYGYTF

V gene: TRBV7-6
D gene: NA
clone size: NA
J gene: TRBJ2-5
CDR3 DNA: TGTGCCAGCAGCTTAGATGCAGGGGTAGGGGAGACCCAGTACTTC
CDR3 protein: CASSLDAGVGETQYF

V gene: TRBV10-2
D gene: NA
clone size: NA
J gene: TRBJ1-5
CDR3 DNA: TGCGCCAGCAGCAGACAGCGGGATCAGCCCCAGCATTTT
CDR3 protein: CASSRQRDQPQHF

V gene: TRBV12-2
D gene: NA
clone size: NA
J gene: TRBJ1-2
CDR3 DNA: TGTGCAAGTCGCTTCCGGGACAGGGGTCATCGAGATGGCTACACCTTC
CDR3 protein: CASRFRDRGHRDGYTF

V gene: TRBV11-2
D gene: NA
clone size: NA
J gene: TRBJ2-7
CDR3 DNA: TGTGCCAGCAGCTTCCTCCGGGGGTTGGGGTACGAGCAGTACTTC
CDR3 protein: CASSFLRGLGYEQYF

V gene: TRBV5-5
D gene: NA
clone size: NA
J gene: TRBJ2-6
CDR3 DNA: TGTGCCAGCACCCGGGAATCTGGGGCCAACGTCCTGACTTTC
CDR3 protein: CASTRESGANVLTF

V gene: TRBV19
D gene: NA
clone size: medium-sized
J gene: TRBJ1-2
CDR3 DNA: TGTGCCACCCAGGGGAACTATGGCTACACCTTC
CDR3 protein: CATQGNYGYTF

V gene: TRBV18
D gene: NA
clone size: NA
J gene: TRBJ2-7
CDR3 DNA: TGTGCCAGCTCACCGACGGACAGCTCCTACGAGCAGTACTTC
CDR3 protein: CASSPTDSSYEQYF

V gene: TRBV7-3
D gene: NA
clone size: NA
J gene: TRBJ2-1
CDR3 DNA: TGTGCCAGCAGCTCTGACAGTCCATACAATGAGCAGTTCTTC
CDR3 protein: CASSSDSPYNEQFF

V gene: TRBV4-2
D gene: NA
clone size: NA
J gene: TRBJ1-2
CDR3 DNA: TGTGCCAGCAGCCCAGGGATCGTACAGAACTACACCTTC
CDR3 protein: CASSPGIVQNYTF

V gene: TRBV19
D gene: NA
clone size: NA
J gene: TRBJ2-3
CDR3 DNA: TGTGCCAGTAGTATCATCACTAGCACAGATACGCAGTATTTT
CDR3 protein: CASSIITSTDTQYF